This TCR beta chain was identified in a study of cytomegalovirus exposure and HLA in healthy donors. Broader study findings: There were three CMV-associated chains whose specificity for CMV antigens was confirmed in vitro.

The PCR contained 60 Vbeta and 13 Jbeta primers. The data were produced by immunoSEQ multiplex PCR, yet TCRdb's version contains in-frame clones alone and is incomplete. The sample lists about 76,000 clones, approximately 80% occurring once. With respect to this clone: Its cognate antigen is unknown.

The V gene end was trimmed by 2 bases and the J gene end by 8 bases; junction bases not matched to a gene: 6. The CDR3 sequence is 14 residues long. Germline CDR1 and CDR2: LNHNV and YYDKDF (reference sequence). Source material: PBMCs. The clonotype comes from a woman aged 25 to 45 in good health and CMV-seronegative. The chain is built from TRBV15 and TRBJ2-4; TRBD2 matches at 7 bases. CDR3 amino acids: CATSRPSGGDIQYF. In nucleotides, the CDR3 is TGTGCCACCAGCAGACCCAGTGGGGGGGACATTCAGTACTTC. The variable domain in full, completed from reference TRBV15 and TRBJ2-4, reads DAMVIQNPRYQVTQFGKPVTLSCSQTLNHNVMYWYQQKSSQAPKLLFHYYDKDFNNEADTPDNFQSRRPNTSFCFLDIRSPGLGDTAMYLCATSRPSGGDIQYFGAGTRLSVL.